This TCR beta chain was documented in a study of T cell responses to AZD1222 COVID-19 vaccine. Second-dose groups at about 4 or about 12 weeks were pooled. Notes on this clone: Antigen unknown.

Overall study results and limits: At study baseline, merely five or six AZD1222 recipients were seropositive.

Profiled with immunoSEQ multiplex PCR; TCRdb holds only in-frame clones, not every one. Counted here are about 160,000 clones, 75% to 95% occurring once; the ten biggest clones make up under 4%. CDR1 is SGHRS, CDR2 YFSETQ, per germline. J was trimmed by 5 bases and V by 7 bases; bases with no gene match: 16. CDR3 length: 17 residues. This chain connects TRBV5-1 to TRBJ2-2; 8 bases are a match to TRBD2. The sample was peripheral blood, taken 28 days after the second AZD1222 dose. This clonotype was obtained from an adult who received the AZD1222 COVID-19 vaccine. The CDR3: CASRPQASLAGTGELFF. In DNA, the CDR3 is TGCGCCAGCCGGCCTCAAGCAAGTCTAGCGGGTACCGGGGAGCTGTTTTTT. Filled out from reference TRBV5-1 and TRBJ2-2, the complete variable domain reads KAGVTQTPRYLIKTRGQQVTLSCSPISGHRSVSWYQQTPGQGLQFLFEYFSETQRNKGNFPGRFSGRQFSNSRSEMNVSTLELGDSALYLCASRPQASLAGTGELFFGEGSRLTVL.